This TCR beta chain is from a study of blood T cells in healthy people across ages. Then a second PCR, running roughly 7 to 11 cycles, was carried out with a sample-barcoded 5' primer and a J-beta primer mix. TCRdb called the 5' RACE reads again in MiXCR, with one record for every CDR3 protein. The sample records 790,000 or so distinct CDR3 sequences, about half being singletons. CDR1 is GTSNPN and CDR2 is SVGIG in the germline V gene (reference sequence). With 5 bases removed from V and 0 bases from J, the gap between germline ends came to 11 bases. The CDR3 contains 14 residues. Sequenced sample: blood. V gene TRBV30 combines with J gene TRBJ2-4; possibly TRBD1 or TRBD2 for D (5 bases each). This receptor was taken from an elderly man in good health. CDR3 coding DNA: TGTGCCTGGGAGACGGGGACAGCCAAAAACATTCAGTACTTC. Encoded protein: CAWETGTAKNIQYF.